Presented here are 5 T cell receptor beta chains from one specimen sequenced in a study of T cells after posttransplantation cyclophosphamide. The assay was immunoSEQ multiplex PCR, and TCRdb's table has in-frame clones only and misses some. The repertoire holds about 66,000 clones, with around 93% as singletons. The sequenced sample was PBMCs. These receptors originate from a woman aged 25 to 45 in good health and a related stem cell transplant donor.

The gene calls are TRBV19 and TRBJ2-7; TRBD1 is a possible D gene (6 bases). Germline-derived CDR1 and CDR2 are LNHDA and SQIVND (reference sequence). The ends were cut back, 4 bases at V and 0 bases at J, with 13 bases in the middle. The CDR3 is made up of 15 amino acids. The CDR3 reads CASSKSTGGSYEQYF. The CDR3 DNA sequence: TGTGCCAGTAGTAAATCGACAGGAGGCTCCTACGAGCAGTACTTC.

This sequence joins TRBV30 and TRBJ1-4; D uncertain. Trimming took 3 bases from V and 1 from J, leaving 12 bases between them. From germline, CDR1 is GTSNPN and CDR2 SVGIG (reference sequence). The CDR3 extends over 15 amino acids. The CDR3 coding sequence is TGTGCCTGGAGCCAACTTGTGGGAACTAATGAAAAACTGTTTTTT. Its translation is CAWSQLVGTNEKLFF.

The CDR3 reads CASSIDTTNTGELFF. The CDR3 bases are TGCGCCAGCAGCATCGACACGACGAACACCGGGGAGCTGTTTTTT. The chain links TRBV4-3 to TRBJ2-2; D not certain. The CDR3 length is 15 residues. Germline values: CDR1 LGHNA, CDR2 YSLEER. With 5 bases removed from V and 0 bases from J, the gap between germline ends came to 10 bases.

The chain links TRBV5-1 to TRBJ2-7, with TRBD1 matching 7 bases. CDR3 length equals 14 residues. V was pared by 0 bases and J by 8 bases, with 8 bases of the junction left unmatched. The germline V gene encodes CDR1 SGHRS and CDR2 YFSETQ. CDR3 bases: TGCGCCAGCAGCTTGGCCGGACAGGCGGAAAAGCAGTACTTC. Translated: CASSLAGQAEKQYF.

The CDR3 spells CASSSYNEQFF. Here the CDR3 DNA reads TGCGCCAGCAGCTCGTACAATGAGCAGTTCTTC. V gene TRBV5-1 combines with J gene TRBJ2-1; D not resolved. The V end was cut by 3 bases, the J end by 4 bases, with 2 bases between. This CDR3 contains 11 residues. The germline V gene encodes CDR1 SGHRS and CDR2 YFSETQ.